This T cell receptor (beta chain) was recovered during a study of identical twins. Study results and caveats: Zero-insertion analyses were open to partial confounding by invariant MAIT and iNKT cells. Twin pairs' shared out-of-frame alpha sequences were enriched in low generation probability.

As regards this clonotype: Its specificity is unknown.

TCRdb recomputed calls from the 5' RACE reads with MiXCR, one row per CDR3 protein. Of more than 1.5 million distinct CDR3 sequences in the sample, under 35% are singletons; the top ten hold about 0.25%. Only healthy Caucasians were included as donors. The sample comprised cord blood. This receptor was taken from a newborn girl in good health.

The CDR3 region has the DNA TGTGCCAGCAGTTCCAACCGACTAGCGGGAGTCCGGGAGACCCAGTACTTC. Protein: CASSSNRLAGVRETQYF. The chain uses TRBV28 and TRBJ2-5, with 12 bases that match TRBD2. CDR3 size: 17 residues. Germline loops: CDR1 MDHEN, CDR2 SYDVKM. V trimming: 4 bases; J trimming: 5 bases; junction bases outside the gene matches: 11.